The following is a T cell receptor beta chain sequence with its context. Profiled with immunoSEQ multiplex PCR; TCRdb holds only in-frame clones, not every one. The sample records 170,000 or so clones, 88% being singletons. This CDR3 has 16 residues. J gave up 2 bases and V 5 bases, and 12 bases lay outside the gene matches. The germline V gene encodes CDR1 MDHEN and CDR2 SYDVKM. The sample belongs to a study of blood T cell repertoires in COVID-19. Sequenced input: PBMCs or T cells enriched from blood (not recorded which). The rearrangement uses TRBV28 and TRBJ2-7, with 7 bases lining up with TRBD2. The TCR sequence derives from a young woman who had recovered from COVID-19. The CDR3: CASSTLLAESAYEQYF. Here the CDR3 DNA reads TGTGCCAGCAGTACCCTTCTAGCGGAGAGCGCCTACGAGCAGTACTTC.